This T cell receptor (beta chain) comes out of a study of CD8 T cells in Susac syndrome. An input of roughly 0.45 to 1 ug of RNA was subjected to reverse transcription using random hexamers. TCRdb ran MiXCR on the immunoSEQ multiplex PCR reads and lists one entry per CDR3 protein. The sample includes approximately 77,000 distinct CDR3 sequences, more than 85% seen only once; the top ten take roughly 0.56%. Study-level results: Clonal expansion was missing from Susac syndrome CD4+ T cell repertoires. The relatively small number of individuals in the TCR sequencing and HLA analysis was acknowledged by the study.

Germline lookup yields CDR1 LGHNA and CDR2 YSLEER. This CDR3 is built from 17 residues. V was trimmed by 4 bases and J by 0 bases, leaving 15 bases between them. This clonotype was recorded only once. Its antigen is still unknown. Sequencing was performed on CD4+ T cells from PBMCs. The chain carries TRBV4-3 and TRBJ2-2; D unclear. The receptor's source is a human donor with Susac syndrome. As DNA, the CDR3 is TGCGCCAGCAGCCCAGAAAGGCGGAATACGAACACCGGGGAGCTGTTTTTT. Amino acid sequence: CASSPERRNTNTGELFF.